A single sample gave rise to the 22 T cell receptor beta chains below, sequenced in a study of blood T cell repertoires in COVID-19. Data came from immunoSEQ multiplex PCR; TCRdb stores just in-frame clones and leaves some out. The table includes some 220,000 clones, under 90% detected once. The sample was peripheral blood. The origin of the receptors is a woman aged 60-75 years who had recovered from COVID-19.

V usage is TRBV11-2 and J usage is TRBJ1-2; D uncertain. Deletions cut 1 base from V and 0 bases from J, with 12 bases between. Germline lookup yields CDR1 SGHAT and CDR2 FQNNGV. The CDR3 sequence is 16 residues long. The CDR3 protein is CASSLVSGVANYGYTF. The CDR3 coding sequence is TGTGCCAGCAGCTTAGTGAGCGGGGTAGCTAACTATGGCTACACCTTC.

The chain uses TRBV19 and TRBJ1-5, with 7 positions matching TRBD1. The germline CDR1 and CDR2 sequences are LNHDA and SQIVND (reference sequence). The CDR3 consists of 16 residues. The trim removed 5 bases at V and 5 bases at J, leaving 12 bases unmatched. The chain's CDR3 is CASSSYRNRGYQPQHF. For the CDR3, the DNA is TGTGCCAGTAGTTCATACCGTAACAGGGGTTATCAGCCCCAGCATTTT. The entire variable domain, with the rest obtained from reference TRBV19 and TRBJ1-5, is as follows: DGGITQSPKYLFRKEGQNVTLSCEQNLNHDAMYWYRQDPGQGLRLIYYSQIVNDFQKGDIAEGYSVSREKKESFPLTVTSAQKNPTAFYLCASSSYRNRGYQPQHFGDGTRLSIL.

The V gene is TRBV19, the J gene TRBJ1-6, with 8 bases matching TRBD1. The junction had 5 bases not matched to a gene; V was cut back by 8 bases and J by 8 bases. Germline CDR1 is LNHDA and CDR2 is SQIVND (reference sequence). The CDR3 runs 13 residues. CDR3 residues: CASRTGPDSPLHF. CDR3 sequence (DNA): TGTGCCAGTCGGACAGGGCCGGATTCACCCCTCCACTTT.

The chain combines TRBV29-1 with TRBJ1-1; the match to TRBD1 covers 8 bases. V shed 4 bases, J shed 4 bases, and the junction held 8 bases outside the gene matches. There are 14 residues in the CDR3. Germline values: CDR1 SQVTM, CDR2 ANQGSEA. CDR3 in DNA: TGCAGCGTTGGCGGGACAGGTATGGGCACTGAAGCTTTCTTT. This translates into CSVGGTGMGTEAFF.

J is TRBJ2-5 and V is TRBV10-3; D perhaps matches TRBD1 (5 bases). Per germline, CDR1 ENHRY and CDR2 SYGVKD. CDR3 length: 14 residues. The V and J ends lost 0 bases and 5 bases respectively, with 10 bases between them. In DNA form, the CDR3 reads TGTGCCATCAGTGAGTCGGGGCAACGGGAGACCCAGTACTTC. It yields the protein CAISESGQRETQYF.

The rearrangement joins TRBV18 to TRBJ2-2; tentatively, D is TRBD2 (5 bases). Per germline, CDR1 KGHSH and CDR2 LQKENI. This CDR3 spans 14 amino acids. V lost 5 bases, J lost 3 bases, and 10 bases lay in between. The CDR3 loop reads CASSYMRDTGELFF. In DNA form, the CDR3 reads TGTGCCAGCTCATATATGCGGGACACCGGGGAGCTGTTTTTT.

V and J are TRBV11-2 and TRBJ2-3, with D possibly matching TRBD2 (7 bases). This CDR3 contains 16 residues. V lost 5 bases, J lost 1 base, and 16 bases lay in between. Germline CDR1 reads SGHAT; CDR2 reads FQNNGV. This CDR3 reads CASSPNRGAGTDTQYF. The CDR3 region has the DNA TGTGCCAGCAGCCCGAACCGGGGGGCTGGCACAGATACGCAGTATTTT.

This chain joins TRBV2 and TRBJ2-7; no clear D. Germline-derived CDR1 and CDR2 are SNHLY and FYNNEI. The ends were cut back, 1 base at V and 1 base at J, with 11 bases in the middle. The length of the CDR3 is 15 residues. For the CDR3, the DNA is TGTGCCAGCAGTGAAGTGCAGGTACTGTCCTACGAGCAGTACTTC. Its translation: CASSEVQVLSYEQYF.

The chain joins TRBV5-1 to TRBJ2-2, with 9 bases lining up with TRBD1. The CDR3 has 17 residues. Germline values: CDR1 SGHRS, CDR2 YFSETQ. V was clipped by 1 base and J by 7 bases; unmatched bases: 11. DNA of the CDR3: TGCGCCAGCAGCTTGCGGGGACAGGGAAGTTCGTACGGGGAGCTGTTTTTT. It translates to CASSLRGQGSSYGELFF.

This rearrangement joins TRBV19 to TRBJ1-3, with 9 bases lining up with TRBD1. This CDR3 region has 15 residues. V shed 7 bases, J shed 7 bases, and the junction held 11 bases outside the gene matches. Germline values: CDR1 LNHDA, CDR2 SQIVND (reference sequence). The CDR3 DNA is TGTGCCAGTATCTCCTTAGGACAGGGGAGGAACACCATATATTTT. This sequence encodes CASISLGQGRNTIYF.

The rearrangement uses TRBV18 and TRBJ2-5; 7 nucleotides agree with TRBD1. Looked up from germline, CDR1 is KGHSH and CDR2 is LQKENI. J gave up 5 bases and V 5 bases, and 11 bases lay outside the gene matches. The length of the CDR3 is 15 residues. The CDR3 loop is CASSERQGPQETQYF. In DNA form, the CDR3 reads TGTGCCAGCTCAGAACGACAGGGCCCCCAGGAGACCCAGTACTTC.

The chain recombines TRBV7-8 with TRBJ1-1; D might be TRBD1 (5 bases). The CDR3 runs to 14 residues. Germline CDR1 SGHVS, CDR2 FQNEAQ. V dropped 1 base and J dropped 6 bases, with 12 bases sitting between them. In DNA form, the CDR3 reads TGTGCCAGCAGCTTAGGAGAAACGGGGGCTGAAGCTTTCTTT. This codes for CASSLGETGAEAFF.

V and J are TRBV12-5 and TRBJ1-2; TRBD1 matches at 7 bases. This CDR3 contains 15 residues. Germline V gene sequence: CDR1 LGHNT, CDR2 FRNRAP. V lost 5 bases and J lost 0; bases outside the gene matches: 6. The CDR3 sequence is CASGLGTETNYGYTF. Here the CDR3 DNA reads TGTGCTAGTGGTCTCGGGACAGAAACTAACTATGGCTACACCTTC.

V is TRBV27 and J is TRBJ1-1, with TRBD1 as a possible D gene (6 bases). This CDR3 spans 16 amino acids. Germline-derived CDR1 and CDR2 are MNHEY and SMNVEV (reference sequence). With 6 bases removed from V and 1 base from J, the gap between germline ends came to 18 bases. CDR3 in DNA: TGTGCCAGCAGCCCAGCCAGGGGAACTGCGAACACTGAAGCTTTCTTT. Amino acids: CASSPARGTANTEAFF.

This chain links TRBV3-1 (or the pseudogene TRBV3-2) with TRBJ2-1; TRBD2 agrees at 10 bases. There are 14 residues in the CDR3. The V gene end was trimmed by 0 bases and the J gene end by 12 bases; junction bases not matched to a gene: 5. Germline assignment: CDR1 LGHDT and CDR2 YNNKEL (reference sequence). The CDR3 loop is CASSQDPSGGSQFF. The CDR3 DNA reads TGTGCCAGCAGCCAAGATCCTAGCGGGGGTTCGCAGTTCTTC.

This clone was seen only a few times. One junction end does not reproduce the germline sequence, and a read error may be involved. The rearrangement uses TRBV7-7 and TRBJ2-5; 7 nucleotides agree with TRBD1. This CDR3 has 14 amino acids. The germline gives CDR1 SSHAT, CDR2 FNYEAQ (reference sequence). CDR3 coding DNA: TGTGCTAGCAGCTTATGGGACAGACAAGAGACCCAGTACTTC. This encodes CASSLWDRQETQYF.

The chain couples TRBV6-1 to TRBJ2-7, with TRBD1 identical over 9 bases. Germline-derived CDR1 and CDR2 are MNHNS and SASEGT. The CDR3 totals 16 residues. With V trimmed by 3 bases and J by 2 bases, 8 bases remained unmatched. In DNA form, the CDR3 reads TGTGCCAGCAGTGACAGTGTCGGGACAGGGCCCTACGAGCAGTACTTC. Protein product: CASSDSVGTGPYEQYF.

The CDR3 nucleotides are TGTGCCAGCAGTTACTTCCGGGGAGAAAAACTGTTTTTT. As protein: CASSYFRGEKLFF. The rearrangement uses TRBV6-5 and TRBJ1-4; D remains ambiguous. The CDR3 extends over 13 amino acids. The ends were cut back, 1 base at V and 8 bases at J, with 8 bases in the middle. Germline V gene sequence: CDR1 MNHEY, CDR2 SVGAGI.

The chain is built from TRBV2 and TRBJ1-5; unclear D gene. The CDR3 extends over 14 amino acids. In germline, CDR1 is SNHLY, CDR2 FYNNEI. V was clipped by 7 bases and J by 0 bases, with 10 bases between them. The CDR3 nucleotides read TGTGCCAGCAACGGAGAGGGTAGCAATCAGCCCCAGCATTTT. Translation: CASNGEGSNQPQHF.

This sequence joins TRBV6-6 and TRBJ2-1, with 10 bases matching TRBD2. V was clipped by 5 bases and J by 2 bases; unmatched bases: 3. CDR3 length equals 15 residues. In germline, CDR1 is MNHNY, CDR2 SVGAGI (reference sequence). The CDR3 sequence is CASSPAGGPYNEQFF. The DNA of the CDR3 is TGTGCCAGCAGTCCAGCGGGGGGGCCCTACAATGAGCAGTTCTTC.

The gene calls are TRBV9 and TRBJ2-5; 8 bases are a match to TRBD2. In germline, CDR1 is SGDLS, CDR2 YYNGEE. The J segment lost 1 base and the V segment lost 1 base, leaving 6 bases of the junction unmatched. The CDR3 spans 16 residues. The CDR3 DNA reads as TGTGCCAGCAGCGTATCCAGCGGGAGATTCCAAGAGACCCAGTACTTC. Encoded protein: CASSVSSGRFQETQYF.

The chain links TRBV5-1 to TRBJ2-3, with unresolved D. Trimming removed 2 bases at V and 4 bases at J, with 11 bases between. Germline assignment: CDR1 SGHRS and CDR2 YFSETQ. CDR3 length equals 14 residues. CDR3 sequence reads: CASSLARISDTQYF. The CDR3 DNA follows: TGCGCCAGCAGCTTAGCCAGGATCTCAGATACGCAGTATTTT.